The 6 T cell receptor beta chains below were found in one sample sequenced in a study of blood T cell repertoires in COVID-19. The assay was immunoSEQ multiplex PCR, and TCRdb's table has in-frame clones only and misses some. The sample holds approximately 93,000 clones, about 78% seen once. Sequencing was performed on peripheral blood. The receptors shown here come from a woman over 75 with acute or convalescent COVID-19.

The chain employs TRBV2 and TRBJ2-7, with 7 bases fitting TRBD2. The ends lost 10 bases at V and 4 bases at J; junction bases unmatched: 10. The CDR3 contains 13 residues. Germline V gene sequence: CDR1 SNHLY, CDR2 FYNNEI. The CDR3 loop reads CATTGGGKYEQYF. The DNA for the CDR3 is TGTGCCACCACCGGGGGAGGGAAATACGAGCAGTACTTC.

In its sample, this clone was seen a few times. J is TRBJ1-1 and V is TRBV2; possibly TRBD1 for D (5 bases). The CDR3 has 14 residues. Germline values: CDR1 SNHLY, CDR2 FYNNEI. V shed 5 bases and J shed 0 bases, with 10 bases lying between them. The CDR3 protein is CASSRTFLNTEAFF. In nucleotides, the CDR3 is TGTGCCAGCAGTAGGACATTTTTGAACACTGAAGCTTTCTTT.

A few counts support this clone. This chain connects TRBV5-6 to TRBJ1-1; possibly TRBD1 for D (6 bases). This CDR3 region has 11 residues. Germline V gene sequence: CDR1 SGHDT, CDR2 YYEEEE. V lost 4 bases and J lost 9, with 10 bases in between. CDR3 sequence reads: CASSKQGKAFF. DNA for the CDR3: TGTGCCAGCAGCAAACAGGGAAAAGCTTTCTTT.

The chain uses TRBV29-1 and TRBJ1-4, with D hard to call. Trimming left V 7 bases short and J 2 bases short, with 8 bases between. Germline CDR1 and CDR2: SQVTM and ANQGSEA. The CDR3 extends over 12 amino acids. CDR3 in amino acids: CSAQVTNEKLFF. In nucleotides, the CDR3 is TGCAGCGCTCAGGTCACTAATGAAAAACTGTTTTTT.

The chain uses TRBV12-3 or TRBV12-4 and TRBJ2-7; no definite D call. The CDR3 spans 13 residues. The V end was cut by 2 bases, the J end by 6 bases, with 11 bases between. This CDR3 reads CASSLKAGIEQYF. In DNA, the CDR3 is TGTGCCAGCAGTTTAAAAGCAGGCATCGAGCAGTACTTC.

Only a few counts were recorded for this clone. This chain links TRBV9 with TRBJ2-2, with 8 nucleotides matching TRBD2. CDR1 is SGDLS, CDR2 YYNGEE, per germline. The trim removed 4 bases at V and 4 bases at J, leaving 6 bases unmatched. CDR3 length: 15 amino acids. The DNA for the CDR3 is TGTGCCAGCAGCCCTTCAGCGGGGGTCACCGGGGAGCTGTTTTTT. It encodes CASSPSAGVTGELFF.